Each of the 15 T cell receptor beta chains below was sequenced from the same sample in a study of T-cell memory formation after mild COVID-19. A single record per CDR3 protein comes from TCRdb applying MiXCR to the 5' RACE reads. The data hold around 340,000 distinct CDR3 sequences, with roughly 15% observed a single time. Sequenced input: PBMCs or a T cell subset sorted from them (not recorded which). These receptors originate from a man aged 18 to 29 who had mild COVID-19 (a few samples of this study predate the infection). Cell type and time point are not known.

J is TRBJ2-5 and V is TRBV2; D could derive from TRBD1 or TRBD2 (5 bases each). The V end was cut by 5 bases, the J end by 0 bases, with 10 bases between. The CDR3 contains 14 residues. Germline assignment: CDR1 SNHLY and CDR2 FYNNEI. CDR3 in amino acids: CASSPGTYQETQYF. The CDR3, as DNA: TGTGCCAGCAGTCCCGGGACGTACCAAGAGACCCAGTACTTC.

CDR3 region: CASSSLADSYNEQFF. CDR3 nucleotide sequence: TGTGCCAGCAGCTCCCTAGCGGACTCCTACAATGAGCAGTTCTTC. The V gene is TRBV7-3, the J gene TRBJ2-1, with TRBD2 matching over 7 bases. Trimming at V came to 4 bases and at J to 0 bases, leaving 3 bases not matched to a gene. The CDR3 is 15 amino acids. CDR1 and CDR2 from the germline V gene are SGHTA and FQGTGA.

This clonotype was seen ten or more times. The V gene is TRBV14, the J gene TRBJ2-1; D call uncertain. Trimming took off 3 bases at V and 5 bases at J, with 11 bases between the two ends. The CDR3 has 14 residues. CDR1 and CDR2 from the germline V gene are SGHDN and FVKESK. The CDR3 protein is CASSQVWMDNEQFF. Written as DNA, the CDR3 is TGTGCCAGCAGCCAGGTATGGATGGACAATGAGCAGTTCTTC.

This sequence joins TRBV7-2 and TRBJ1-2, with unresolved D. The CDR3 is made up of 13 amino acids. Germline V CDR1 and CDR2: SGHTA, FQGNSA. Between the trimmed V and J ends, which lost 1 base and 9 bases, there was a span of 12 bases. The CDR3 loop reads CASSLVRKESYTF. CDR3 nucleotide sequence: TGTGCCAGCAGCTTAGTCCGAAAGGAAAGCTACACCTTC.

The CDR3 loop is CASRNRDRSYEQYV. The CDR3 bases are TGTGCCAGCAGGAATAGAGACAGGTCCTACGAGCAGTACGTC. The chain has TRBV6-6 and TRBJ2-7; possibly TRBD1 for D (6 bases). Germline V gene data show CDR1 as MNHNY and CDR2 as SVGAGI (reference sequence). The CDR3 consists of 14 residues. Trimming removed 6 bases at V and 1 base at J, with 13 bases between.

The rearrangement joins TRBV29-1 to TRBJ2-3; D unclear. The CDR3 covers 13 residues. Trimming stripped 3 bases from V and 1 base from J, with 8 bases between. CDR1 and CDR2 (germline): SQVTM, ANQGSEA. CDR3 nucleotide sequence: TGCAGCGTTGATTCGTGGGGCACAGATACGCAGTATTTT. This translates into CSVDSWGTDTQYF.

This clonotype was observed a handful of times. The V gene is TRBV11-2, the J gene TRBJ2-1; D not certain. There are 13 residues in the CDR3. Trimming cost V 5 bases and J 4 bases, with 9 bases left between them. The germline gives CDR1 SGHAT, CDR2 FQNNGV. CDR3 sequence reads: CASSPQQYNEQFF. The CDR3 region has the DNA TGTGCCAGCAGCCCACAACAGTACAATGAGCAGTTCTTC.

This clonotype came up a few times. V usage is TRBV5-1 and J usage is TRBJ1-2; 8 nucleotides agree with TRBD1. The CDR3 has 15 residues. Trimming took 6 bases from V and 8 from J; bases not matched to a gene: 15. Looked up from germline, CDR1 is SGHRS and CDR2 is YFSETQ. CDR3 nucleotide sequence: TGCGCCAGCACCCCGTACCAGGGGGCCGAGGGGGGCTACACCTTC. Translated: CASTPYQGAEGGYTF.

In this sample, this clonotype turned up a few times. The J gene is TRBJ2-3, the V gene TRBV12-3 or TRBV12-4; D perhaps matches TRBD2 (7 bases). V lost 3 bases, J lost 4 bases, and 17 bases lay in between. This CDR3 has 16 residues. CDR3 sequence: CASSFWGPGGPDTQYF. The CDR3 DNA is TGTGCCAGCAGTTTCTGGGGTCCCGGGGGGCCAGATACGCAGTATTTT.

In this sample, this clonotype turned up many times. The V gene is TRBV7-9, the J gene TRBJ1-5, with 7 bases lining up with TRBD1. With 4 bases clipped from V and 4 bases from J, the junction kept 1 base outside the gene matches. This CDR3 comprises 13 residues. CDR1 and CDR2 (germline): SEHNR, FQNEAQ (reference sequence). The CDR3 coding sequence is TGTGCCAGCAGCTCACAGGGGAATCAGCCCCAGCATTTT. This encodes CASSSQGNQPQHF.

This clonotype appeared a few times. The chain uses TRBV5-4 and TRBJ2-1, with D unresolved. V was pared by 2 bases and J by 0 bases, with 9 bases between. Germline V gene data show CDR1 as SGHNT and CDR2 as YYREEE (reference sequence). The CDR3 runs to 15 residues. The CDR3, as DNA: TGTGCCAGCAGCTTAAAAGCGAGCTCCTACAATGAGCAGTTCTTC. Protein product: CASSLKASSYNEQFF.

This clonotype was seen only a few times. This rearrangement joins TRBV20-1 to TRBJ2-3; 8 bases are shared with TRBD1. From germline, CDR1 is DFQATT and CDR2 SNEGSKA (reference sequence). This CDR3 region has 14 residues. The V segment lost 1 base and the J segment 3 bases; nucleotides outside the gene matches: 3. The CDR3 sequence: CSARGDRLTDTQYF. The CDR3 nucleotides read TGCAGTGCTAGAGGGGACAGGTTGACAGATACGCAGTATTTT.

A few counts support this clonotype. The CDR3 sequence is CASSQVWKNYGYTF. The CDR3 DNA sequence: TGCGCCAGCAGCCAAGTTTGGAAAAACTATGGCTACACCTTC. The chain carries TRBV4-3 and TRBJ1-2, with no clear D. V was clipped by 1 base and J by 2 bases, with 8 bases between them. The germline V gene has CDR1 LGHNA and CDR2 YSLEER. The CDR3 is 14 amino acids.

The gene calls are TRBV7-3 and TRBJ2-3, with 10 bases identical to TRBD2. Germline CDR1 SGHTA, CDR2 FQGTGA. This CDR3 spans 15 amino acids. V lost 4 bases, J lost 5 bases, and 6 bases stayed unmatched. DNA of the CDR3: TGTGCCAGCAGCTCGAGCGGGGGGGCAAGAGATACGCAGTATTTT. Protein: CASSSSGGARDTQYF.

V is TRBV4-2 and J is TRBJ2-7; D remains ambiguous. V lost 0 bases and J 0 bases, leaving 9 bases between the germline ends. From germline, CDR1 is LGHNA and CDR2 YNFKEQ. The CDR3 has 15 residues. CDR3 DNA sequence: TGTGCCAGCAGCCAAGATCTTTTTAGCTCCTACGAGCAGTACTTC. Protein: CASSQDLFSSYEQYF.